The text below deals with one T cell receptor (beta chain). What it recognizes is unknown. The PCR used 60 Vbeta and 13 Jbeta primers. Repertoires were generated with immunoSEQ multiplex PCR, while TCRdb's copy carries only in-frame clones and drops some. Of 120,000 to 150,000 clones in the sample, less than 85% are singletons; the top ten hold approximately 8.2%. This entry belongs to a study of cytomegalovirus exposure and HLA in healthy donors. Study-wide findings and caveats: In a later analysis, several top co-occurrence clusters appeared linked to parvovirus B19, influenza, CMV and Epstein-Barr virus. One later analysis reportedly identified an Asian-associated ancestry cluster that showed fewer N-insertions than the 666-donor mean. A later analysis associated under 20,000 TCR beta sequences with HLA alleles at a 0.05 false discovery rate. Diagnosis of cytomegalovirus status made by the classifier reportedly showed high specificity and sensitivity.

The CDR3 contains 17 residues. Germline values: CDR1 SGHVS, CDR2 FQNEAQ. V was trimmed by 2 bases and J by 6 bases, leaving 22 bases between them. The specimen sequenced was PBMCs. The receptor comes from a woman aged 45-65 years in good health and CMV-seropositive. The chain joins TRBV7-8 to TRBJ1-1; tentatively, D is TRBD1 (5 bases). The CDR3 region has the DNA TGTGCCAGCAGCTTATTTGGTGGCGGGGTAGGGGCCTCTGAAGCTTTCTTT. Residues: CASSLFGGGVGASEAFF.